Shown below are 22 T cell receptor beta chains from a single sample sequenced in a study of blood T cell repertoires in COVID-19. Data came from immunoSEQ multiplex PCR; TCRdb stores just in-frame clones and leaves some out. The sample lists about 100,000 clones; about nine tenths were seen once. The specimen sequenced was peripheral blood. Receptors originate from a man aged 50 or older with active COVID-19.

This chain links TRBV6-5 with TRBJ2-7; 8 positions agree with TRBD1. The CDR3 runs to 12 residues. Germline CDR1 is MNHEY and CDR2 is SVGAGI. Germline trimming cut 8 bases from V and 5 bases from J; bases unmatched to any gene: 5. This CDR3 reads CASSDRANEQYF. The CDR3, as DNA: TGTGCCAGCTCGGACAGGGCCAACGAGCAGTACTTC.

This chain links TRBV29-1 with TRBJ2-1, with 7 positions matching TRBD1. V lost 7 bases and J lost 4; bases outside the gene matches: 7. In germline, CDR1 is SQVTM, CDR2 ANQGSEA. This CDR3 spans 13 amino acids. The CDR3 region is CSAEQGSYNEQFF. The CDR3 nucleotides are TGCAGCGCGGAACAGGGGAGTTACAATGAGCAGTTCTTC.

The rearrangement uses TRBV24-1 and TRBJ1-2; 7 nucleotides agree with TRBD1. CDR1 KGHDR and CDR2 SFDVKD come from the germline V gene. Trimming cost V 4 bases and J 8 bases; bases outside gene matches: 6. The CDR3 is 13 residues long. CDR3 region: CATSDRQGLGYTF. CDR3 DNA sequence: TGTGCCACCAGTGACCGACAGGGTCTCGGCTACACCTTC.

As regards this clone: This may arise from a read error, as a much more abundant clone is one base away. The chain recombines TRBV13 with TRBJ1-3; a possible D gene is TRBD1 (5 bases). CDR1 is PRHDT, CDR2 FYEKMQ, per germline (reference sequence). This CDR3 region has 14 residues. Trimming took 5 bases from V and 0 from J, leaving 8 bases between them. The CDR3 here is CASSPGGSGNTIYF. The CDR3 coding sequence is TGTGCCAGCAGCCCCGGGGGCTCTGGAAACACCATATATTTT.

V and J are TRBV7-2 and TRBJ1-5, with TRBD1 identical over 8 bases. V gave up 1 base and J gave up 2 bases; unmatched junction bases: 7. This CDR3 is 17 amino acids long. The V gene's germline CDR1 is SGHTA and CDR2 FQGNSA. The CDR3 reads CASSLGQGARGNQPQHF. The CDR3 DNA is TGTGCCAGCAGCTTAGGGCAGGGGGCGCGGGGCAATCAGCCCCAGCATTTT.

This clone is a singleton in its sample. The chain joins TRBV5-1 to TRBJ2-3; TRBD1 aligns across 7 bases. The CDR3 is 14 residues long. Unmatched junction bases numbered 6, after V lost 5 bases and J lost 3 bases. Germline lookup yields CDR1 SGHRS and CDR2 YFSETQ. Written as DNA, the CDR3 is TGCGCCAGCAGAGGGGGCAGGCAGACAGATACGCAGTATTTT. Protein sequence: CASRGGRQTDTQYF.

The chain combines TRBV2 with TRBJ1-4; D is unresolved. In germline, CDR1 is SNHLY, CDR2 FYNNEI. Trimming took off 7 bases at V and 2 bases at J, with 14 bases between the two ends. The CDR3 runs 15 residues. CDR3 in DNA: TGTGCCAGCAAAGGCCAGGATGGGACTAATGAAAAACTGTTTTTT. This sequence encodes CASKGQDGTNEKLFF.

Written as DNA, the CDR3 is TGTGCCAGCAGCTTGTGGCAGGCATTTGAGCAGTTCTTC. Its protein product is CASSLWQAFEQFF. This sequence joins TRBV5-5 and TRBJ2-1, with D hard to call. CDR1 is SGHKS, CDR2 YYEKEE, per germline (reference sequence). The length of the CDR3 is 13 residues. V was pared by 1 base and J by 9 bases, with 11 bases between. Combining the CDR3 with reference TRBV5-5 and TRBJ2-1 gives the whole variable domain DAGVTQSPTHLIKTRGQQVTLRCSPISGHKSVSWYQQVLGQGPQFIFQYYEKEERGRGNFPDRFSARQFPNYSSELNVNALLLGDSALYLCASSLWQAFEQFFGPGTRLTVL.

V is TRBV6-5 and J is TRBJ1-1; the D gene is possibly TRBD1 (5 bases). Germline CDR1 reads MNHEY; CDR2 reads SVGAGI. The CDR3 spans 15 residues. V was cut by 1 base and J by 0 bases, with 9 bases left in between. The CDR3 region is CASSYFDRMNTEAFF. In DNA form, the CDR3 reads TGTGCCAGCAGTTACTTCGACAGAATGAACACTGAAGCTTTCTTT.

This clone showed up just once. This chain joins TRBV12-5 and TRBJ2-3; 9 bases align to TRBD2. With V trimmed by 0 bases and J by 3 bases, 19 bases remained unmatched. The CDR3 consists of 21 residues. Per the germline V gene, CDR1 is LGHNT and CDR2 is FRNRAP. CDR3 region: CASGLVRRSSGVALLTDTQYF. CDR3 in DNA: TGTGCTAGTGGTTTGGTACGAAGGTCTAGCGGGGTGGCACTACTTACAGATACGCAGTATTTT.

This clone was detected only once. The J gene is TRBJ2-1, the V gene TRBV21-1; the table gives TRBD2 as D, unverified against the DNA. TRBV21-1 is listed as a pseudogene. The CDR3 sequence is 12 residues long. CDR3 sequence: CASSPKRNEQFF. The CDR3 region has the DNA TGTGCCAGCAGCCCAAAGAGGAATGAGCAGTTCTTC.

This clone showed up just once. The CDR3 DNA is TGCAGCGCAAAACAACCCAGAAACCCAACCGTAGGGGGCTATGGCTACACCTTC. It yields the protein CSAKQPRNPTVGGYGYTF. The V call is TRBV29-1, the J call TRBJ1-2, with a tentative D call TRBD1 (6 bases). V lost 7 bases to trimming and J lost 4 bases, with 31 bases between them. Germline CDR1 reads SQVTM; CDR2 reads ANQGSEA. CDR3 length: 18 residues.

This chain uses TRBV19 with TRBJ1-5, with D possibly being TRBD1 (5 bases). This CDR3 has 16 residues. Germline loops: CDR1 LNHDA, CDR2 SQIVND (reference sequence). V lost 2 bases and J lost 0, with 11 bases in between. CDR3 nucleotides: TGTGCCAGTAGTATATTCCCAGGGCATAGCAATCAGCCCCAGCATTTT. Residues: CASSIFPGHSNQPQHF.

The rearrangement uses TRBV14 and TRBJ1-1; D remains ambiguous. The CDR3 is made up of 14 amino acids. Looked up from germline, CDR1 is SGHDN and CDR2 is FVKESK. Between the trimmed V and J ends, which lost 4 bases and 7 bases, there was a span of 16 bases. CDR3 DNA sequence: TGTGCCAGCAGCCTGAGCGGGCACGGACGTGAAGCTTTCTTT. It translates to CASSLSGHGREAFF.

The chain combines TRBV9 with TRBJ2-7; D remains unclear. The CDR3 consists of 15 residues. Germline assignment: CDR1 SGDLS and CDR2 YYNGEE. The V and J ends lost 0 bases and 6 bases respectively, with 16 bases between them. CDR3 bases: TGTGCCAGCAGCGTAGATCAGCGTTCCTACCTCGAGCAGTACTTC. This translates into CASSVDQRSYLEQYF.

The chain links TRBV3-1 (or the pseudogene TRBV3-2) to TRBJ2-1, with 12 bases identical to TRBD2. Germline loops: CDR1 LGHDT, CDR2 YNNKEL (reference sequence). The CDR3 spans 16 residues. The J segment lost 6 bases and the V segment lost 4 bases, leaving 7 bases of the junction unmatched. CDR3 bases: TGTGCCAGCAGCCCTTGGACTAGCGGGGTGGGCAATGAGCAGTTCTTC. This sequence encodes CASSPWTSGVGNEQFF.

The chain recombines TRBV21-1 with TRBJ2-7; TRBD1 reflects the table's D call only, with no check against the DNA. TRBV21-1 is flagged as a pseudogene. The CDR3 totals 14 residues. DNA of the CDR3: TGTGCCAGCACCGGGACATTTTTTGGTTACGAGCAGTACTTC. This codes for CASTGTFFGYEQYF.

CDR3: CATSSQDRVITDTQYF. The CDR3 DNA follows: TGTGCCACCTCCTCTCAAGACAGGGTAATCACAGATACGCAGTATTTT. This chain uses TRBV19 with TRBJ2-3, with 7 bases fitting TRBD1. CDR3 length: 16 amino acids. V was pared by 10 bases and J by 2 bases, with 15 bases of the junction left unmatched. Per the germline V gene, CDR1 is LNHDA and CDR2 is SQIVND (reference sequence).

The table lists this clone with a few counts. The chain carries TRBV27 and TRBJ1-6; 7 nucleotides agree with TRBD1. CDR1 is MNHEY and CDR2 is SMNVEV in the germline V gene (reference sequence). The CDR3 runs 14 residues. Trimming at V came to 6 bases and at J to 5 bases, leaving 4 bases not matched to a gene. CDR3 sequence reads: CASSRTGNNSPLHF. CDR3 nucleotides: TGTGCCAGCAGCCGGACAGGCAATAATTCACCCCTCCACTTT.

The V gene is TRBV1, the J gene TRBJ2-7; the table calls TRBD1, which could not be checked here. TRBV1 is a pseudogene locus. CDR3 length: 14 residues. The CDR3 is CTSSQDKTGNEQYV. CDR3 coding DNA: TGCACCAGCAGCCAAGATAAAACAGGGAACGAGCAGTACGTC.

The chain recombines TRBV19 with TRBJ1-5; 10 bases fit TRBD1. Germline CDR1 LNHDA, CDR2 SQIVND (reference sequence). This CDR3 region has 16 residues. Trimming at V came to 5 bases and at J to 6 bases, leaving 10 bases not matched to a gene. This CDR3 is CASSPRQGAAGQPQHF. In DNA form, the CDR3 reads TGTGCCAGTAGTCCTCGACAGGGGGCAGCGGGTCAGCCCCAGCATTTT.

This clone has only one observation. The chain couples TRBV5-8 to TRBJ1-4, with 7 bases identical to TRBD1. The germline V gene has CDR1 SGHTS and CDR2 YDEGEE. Trimming cost V 3 bases and J 0 bases; bases outside gene matches: 11. This CDR3 region has 18 residues. The CDR3: CASSWGTAAFATNEKLFF. CDR3 DNA sequence: TGTGCCAGCAGCTGGGGGACAGCGGCATTTGCAACTAATGAAAAACTGTTTTTT. Together with reference TRBV5-8 and TRBJ1-4, the CDR3 gives the full variable domain: EAGVTQSPTHLIKTRGQQATLRCSPISGHTSVYWYQQALGLGLQFLLWYDEGEERNRGNFPPRFSGRQFPNYSSELNVNALELEDSALYLCASSWGTAAFATNEKLFFGSGTQLSVL.